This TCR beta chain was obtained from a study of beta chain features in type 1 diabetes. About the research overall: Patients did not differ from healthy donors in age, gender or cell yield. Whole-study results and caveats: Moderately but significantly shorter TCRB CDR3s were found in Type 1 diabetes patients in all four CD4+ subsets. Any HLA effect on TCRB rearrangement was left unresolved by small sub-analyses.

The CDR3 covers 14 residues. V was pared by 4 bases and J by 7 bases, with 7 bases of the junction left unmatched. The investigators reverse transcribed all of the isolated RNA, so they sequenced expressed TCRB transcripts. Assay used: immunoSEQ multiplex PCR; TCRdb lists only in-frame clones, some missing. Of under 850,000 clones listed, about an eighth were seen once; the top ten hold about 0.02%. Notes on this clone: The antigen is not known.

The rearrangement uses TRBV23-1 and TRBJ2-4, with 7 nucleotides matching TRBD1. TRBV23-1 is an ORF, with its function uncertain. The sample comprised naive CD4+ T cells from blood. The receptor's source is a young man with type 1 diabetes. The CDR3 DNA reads TGCGCCAGCAGTCCCCTAACCAGGGGGAACATTCAGTACTTC. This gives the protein CASSPLTRGNIQYF.